The 30 T cell receptor beta chains in this list originate from one sample, sequenced in a study of breast tumors, draining lymph nodes, adjacent tissues. TCRdb re-derived calls from the multiplex PCR reads in MiXCR, one entry per CDR3 protein. Of over 150,000 distinct CDR3 sequences in the sample, about 30% were seen once. Samples came from axillary lymph nodes draining the breast cancer. The sequencing sample was made of axillary lymph node tissue. These receptors came from a female donor with breast cancer. Some clones in this sample may be carry-over from other donors' samples.

A remark on this clonotype: This clone may be a read error of a much larger clone one base away. The chain combines TRBV5-8 with TRBJ1-2; TRBD1 is a possible D gene (5 bases). The V gene's germline CDR1 is SGHTS and CDR2 YDEGEE. Trimming took off 3 bases at V and 4 bases at J, with 10 bases between the two ends. The CDR3 loop spans 13 amino acids. The CDR3 DNA reads TGTGCCAGCAGCTGGGACGGAACCTATGGCTACACCTTC. Translating gives CASSWDGTYGYTF.

This clonotype was seen ten or more times. The chain's CDR3 is CASSLVQGHQPQHF. DNA for the CDR3: TGTGCCAGCAGCTTGGTACAGGGTCATCAGCCCCAGCATTTT. The chain is built from TRBV5-5 and TRBJ1-5, with D maybe TRBD1 (6 bases). V shed 0 bases and J shed 5 bases, with 9 bases lying between them. Germline CDR1 is SGHKS and CDR2 is YYEKEE (reference sequence). The length of the CDR3 is 14 residues.

This clonotype has at least ten counts. The chain carries TRBV10-2 and TRBJ1-5; D not resolved. The length of the CDR3 is 14 residues. The germline V and J ends were trimmed by 3 bases and 0 bases, with 6 bases remaining between them. Per germline, CDR1 WSHSY and CDR2 SAAADI. For the CDR3, the DNA is TGCGCCAGCAGTGACAGAAATAGCAATCAGCCCCAGCATTTT. As protein: CASSDRNSNQPQHF.

Comment on this clonotype: A much larger clone sits a single nucleotide away, making a read error possible. The rearrangement links TRBV9 to TRBJ2-3; D possibly corresponds to TRBD1 (5 bases). The CDR3 is made up of 14 amino acids. In germline, CDR1 is SGDLS, CDR2 YYNGEE. The CDR3: CASSVVGKTDTRYF. For the CDR3, the DNA is TGTGCCAGCAGCGTAGTAGGGAAGACAGATACGCGGTATTTT.

This clonotype was detected many times. This chain joins TRBV12-3 or TRBV12-4 and TRBJ2-7; 7 bases align to TRBD1. The CDR3 has 14 amino acids. V trimming: 5 bases; J trimming: 1 base; junction bases outside the gene matches: 5. The CDR3 DNA follows: TGTGCCAGCAGTGGACAGGTAGTATCCTACGAGCAGTACTTC. Amino acids: CASSGQVVSYEQYF.

This clonotype was observed at least ten times. The V call is TRBV30, the J call TRBJ1-3; D ambiguous. The CDR3 is made up of 15 amino acids. CDR1 and CDR2 (germline): GTSNPN, SVGIG (reference sequence). V was cut by 7 bases and J by 1 base, with 17 bases left in between. The CDR3 is CAFLGYGRSGNTIYF. In DNA, the CDR3 is TGTGCCTTTTTAGGTTATGGGAGATCTGGAAACACCATATATTTT.

Judged by abundance, this clonotype is medium-sized (0.01 to 0.1%). This chain joins TRBV20-1 and TRBJ2-7; D is uncertain. The V and J ends lost 0 bases and 2 bases respectively, with 11 bases between them. The CDR3 runs to 14 residues. The germline V gene encodes CDR1 DFQATT and CDR2 SNEGSKA (reference sequence). The CDR3 DNA sequence: TGCAGTGCTAGAGATGGGTACACAGCCTACGAGCAGTACTTC. Protein sequence: CSARDGYTAYEQYF.

This chain uses TRBV5-8 with TRBJ1-5, with D possibly matching TRBD1 (5 bases). V lost 2 bases, J lost 7 bases, and 13 bases lay in between. The CDR3 runs 14 residues. Germline V gives CDR1 SGHTS, CDR2 YDEGEE. The CDR3 is CASSFGAPGQPQHF. The CDR3 DNA follows: TGTGCCAGCAGCTTCGGGGCACCAGGGCAGCCCCAGCATTTT.

A note on this clonotype: With a much larger clone just one base away, this may be a read error. Written as DNA, the CDR3 is TGTGCCAGCAGTTACCCTAAAGAGCTAGTCTATGAGCAGTTCTTC. Translated, it gives CASSYPKELVYEQFF. The rearrangement links TRBV6-5 to TRBJ2-1; D ambiguous. Looked up from germline, CDR1 is MNHEY and CDR2 is SVGAGI. V shed 2 bases and J shed 8 bases, with 16 bases lying between them. This CDR3 has 15 amino acids.

Points on this clonotype: An end of the junction does not agree with germline; a read error may underlie this. The chain couples TRBV28 to TRBJ2-7; 7 bases agree with TRBD2. The length of the CDR3 is 12 residues. Germline lookup yields CDR1 MDHEN and CDR2 SYDVKM. CDR3 in amino acids: CATSDGGVPDGF. In nucleotides, the CDR3 is TGTGCCACTTCCGATGGGGGGGTACCCGATGGGTTC.

This clonotype was detected only a few times. The chain joins TRBV2 to TRBJ2-1, with D hard to call. The CDR3 contains 14 residues. Trimming took 3 bases from V and 6 from J, leaving 12 bases between them. CDR1 and CDR2 from the germline V gene are SNHLY and FYNNEI. The CDR3 is CASSEEFPLNEQFF. The DNA of the CDR3 is TGTGCCAGCAGTGAGGAGTTCCCCCTCAATGAGCAGTTCTTC. Supplemented by reference TRBV2 and TRBJ2-1, the full variable domain reads EPEVTQTPSHQVTQMGQEVILRCVPISNHLYFYWYRQILGQKVEFLVSFYNNEISEKSEIFDDQFSVERPDGSNFTLKIRSTKLEDSAMYFCASSEEFPLNEQFFGPGTRLTVL.

There are many counts of this clonotype. V usage is TRBV20-1 and J usage is TRBJ2-3, with 13 bases lining up with TRBD2. The CDR3 runs to 15 residues. The V gene end was trimmed by 6 bases and the J gene end by 5 bases; junction bases not matched to a gene: 8. CDR1 is DFQATT and CDR2 is SNEGSKA in the germline V gene (reference sequence). CDR3 residues: CSARTSGSSVDTQYF. For the CDR3, the DNA is TGCAGTGCAAGGACTAGCGGGAGTTCCGTAGATACGCAGTATTTT.

This clonotype was counted many times. The chain uses TRBV14 and TRBJ1-3; possibly TRBD1 for D (6 bases). V was shortened by 1 base and J by 8 bases, with 21 bases between the two germline ends. Germline V gene sequence: CDR1 SGHDN, CDR2 FVKESK. The length of the CDR3 is 17 residues. CDR3 region: CASSQVLGQAEGDTIYF. In DNA, the CDR3 is TGTGCCAGCAGCCAAGTTTTGGGACAAGCAGAGGGGGACACCATATATTTT. Using reference TRBV14 and TRBJ1-3 for the parts outside the CDR3, the full variable domain is EAGVTQFPSHSVIEKGQTVTLRCDPISGHDNLYWYRRVMGKEIKFLLHFVKESKQDESGMPNNRFLAERTGGTYSTLKVQPAELEDSGVYFCASSQVLGQAEGDTIYFGEGSWLTVV.

In regard to this clonotype: It is unclear where the CDR3 begins or ends on the DNA, so no DNA is shown, and the CDR3 is as TCRdb lists it. The rearrangement uses TRBV7-6 and TRBJ2-6; the table's D call of TRBD2 was not tested on the DNA. The germline gives CDR1 SGHVS, CDR2 FNYEAQ. The CDR3 length is 21 residues, termini included. The CDR3 spells CASSFYICSARALTRIYEQYF.

This clonotype was seen just once. The chain combines TRBV9 with TRBJ2-5, with D perhaps TRBD1 or TRBD2 (6 bases each). The CDR3 totals 14 residues. In germline, CDR1 is SGDLS, CDR2 YYNGEE. The V end lost 3 bases, the J end lost 4 bases, and 13 bases lay between the germline ends. The CDR3 coding sequence is TGTGCCAGCAGCGAGTCCACGGGGGCAGAGACCCAGTACTTC. Amino acid sequence: CASSESTGAETQYF.

This clonotype came up a few times. A much larger clone differs by one base, so this may be a read error. This chain uses TRBV18 with TRBJ2-3; D not resolved. Germline V gene data show CDR1 as KGHSH and CDR2 as LQKENI. The CDR3 extends over 11 amino acids. CDR3 protein: CASSPSDTQCF. The CDR3 bases are TGTGCCAGCTCACCATCAGATACGCAGTGTTTT. Full variable domain (remainder filled in from reference TRBV18 and TRBJ2-3): NAGVMQNPRHLVRRRGQEARLRCSPMKGHSHVYWYRQLPEEGLKFMVYLQKENIIDESGMPKERFSAEFPKEGPSILRIQQVVRGDSAAYFCASSPSDTQCFGPGTRLTVL.

The rearrangement uses TRBV9 and TRBJ2-3; D tentatively fits TRBD1 or TRBD2 (6 bases each). The V gene's germline CDR1 is SGDLS and CDR2 YYNGEE. Trimming took off 1 base at V and 5 bases at J, with 17 bases between the two ends. The CDR3 sequence is 16 residues long. CDR3 bases: TGTGCCAGCAGCGTAAGTGGGGGGCCACGGGGAGATACGCAGTATTTT. This translates into CASSVSGGPRGDTQYF.

This clonotype was detected ten times or more. The CDR3 DNA reads TGTGCCAGCAGTTTCCCCGGGACAGGGGTCGAGACCCAGTACTTC. It is translated as CASSFPGTGVETQYF. The chain employs TRBV27 and TRBJ2-5; 10 nucleotides agree with TRBD1. V gave up 3 bases and J gave up 5 bases; unmatched junction bases: 6. The CDR3 spans 15 residues. Germline V CDR1 and CDR2: MNHEY, SMNVEV (reference sequence).

This clonotype has at least ten counts. The genes are TRBV19 and TRBJ2-6; TRBD1 or TRBD2 may be the D gene (5 bases each). Trimming took 7 bases from V and 3 from J, leaving 19 bases between them. From germline, CDR1 is LNHDA and CDR2 SQIVND (reference sequence). This CDR3 contains 17 residues. The CDR3 is CASMKQRGAFGANVLTF. For the CDR3, the DNA is TGTGCCAGTATGAAGCAGAGGGGAGCTTTTGGGGCCAACGTCCTGACTTTC.

This clonotype was observed at least ten times. This chain joins TRBV7-3 and TRBJ1-3; D might be TRBD1 (5 bases). CDR1 SGHTA and CDR2 FQGTGA come from the germline V gene. Trimming removed 5 bases at V and 2 bases at J, with 13 bases between. The CDR3 has 15 amino acids. The CDR3 coding sequence is TGTGCCAGCAGCGTCCAGGGAGGGCCTGGAAACACCATATATTTT. Amino acid sequence: CASSVQGGPGNTIYF.

V and J are TRBV5-4 and TRBJ2-7, with TRBD2 matching over 12 bases. This CDR3 has 15 residues. The V gene end was trimmed by 1 base and the J gene end by 4 bases; junction bases not matched to a gene: 3. Looked up from germline, CDR1 is SGHNT and CDR2 is YYREEE (reference sequence). Here the CDR3 reads CASSLLAGGRYEQYF. The CDR3 nucleotides are TGTGCCAGCAGCTTGCTAGCGGGGGGGCGGTACGAGCAGTACTTC.

Many counts were recorded for this clonotype. The chain is built from TRBV7-4 and TRBJ1-5; D uncertain. Trimming left V 3 bases short and J 4 bases short, with 4 bases between. This CDR3 region has 12 residues. The germline gives CDR1 SGHVT, CDR2 SQSDAQ. The CDR3 DNA reads as TGTGCCAGCAGCTTTTATAATCAGCCCCAGCATTTT. Amino acid sequence: CASSFYNQPQHF. Full variable domain (remainder filled in from reference TRBV7-4 and TRBJ1-5): GAGVSQSPRYKVAKRGRDVALRCDSISGHVTLYWYRQTLGQGSEVLTYSQSDAQRDKSGRPSGRFSAERPERSVSTLKIQRTEQGDSAVYLCASSFYNQPQHFGDGTRLSIL.

The J gene is TRBJ2-2, the V gene TRBV10-2; 10 bases are shared with TRBD1. The V gene's germline CDR1 is WSHSY and CDR2 SAAADI. V was pared by 4 bases and J by 4 bases, with 6 bases of the junction left unmatched. The CDR3 runs to 16 residues. The CDR3 bases are TGCGCCAGCAGTGGGGGGACAGGGGTTAGCACCGGGGAGCTGTTTTTT. This gives the protein CASSGGTGVSTGELFF.

The chain combines TRBV7-6 with TRBJ1-2; tentatively, D is TRBD1 (5 bases). The CDR3 totals 15 residues. The V end lost 5 bases, the J end lost 5 bases, and 18 bases lay between the germline ends. CDR1 is SGHVS, CDR2 FNYEAQ, per germline. The CDR3 region has the DNA TGTGCCAGCAGCCCGGGGGGGACGTCAGATTATGGCTACACCTTC. Amino acid sequence: CASSPGGTSDYGYTF.

Only a few counts were recorded for this clonotype. One junction end disagrees with the germline gene, perhaps due to a read error. The gene calls are TRBV12-3 or TRBV12-4 and TRBJ2-5; D is ambiguous. CDR3 size: 12 residues. Written as DNA, the CDR3 is TGTGCCACCAGTGATTTGGAGGAGACCCAGTACTTC. Encoded protein: CATSDLEETQYF.

This clonotype has a count of ten or more. Here the CDR3 reads CASSQAGGVGNTIYF. CDR3 nucleotides: TGTGCCAGCAGTCAAGCAGGGGGCGTTGGAAACACCATATATTTT. The chain couples TRBV7-2 to TRBJ1-3, with 8 bases identical to TRBD1. The CDR3 loop spans 15 amino acids. The ends lost 6 bases at V and 3 bases at J; junction bases unmatched: 7. Germline V gene lookup returns CDR1 SGHTA and CDR2 FQGNSA.

Concerning this clonotype: Being one base from a much bigger clone, this may be a read error. The rearrangement links TRBV5-4 to TRBJ2-7; weak D call: TRBD1 (6 bases). In germline, CDR1 is SGHNT, CDR2 YYREEE (reference sequence). The CDR3 contains 15 residues. This CDR3 is CASSLPGHGDYEQCF. In nucleotides, the CDR3 is TGTGCCAGCAGCCTTCCGGGACATGGAGACTACGAGCAGTGCTTC.

At least ten counts were recorded for this clonotype. V usage is TRBV20-1 and J usage is TRBJ2-7; TRBD1 aligns across 7 bases. The germline gives CDR1 DFQATT, CDR2 SNEGSKA (reference sequence). This CDR3 region has 14 residues. V was clipped by 0 bases and J by 7 bases; unmatched bases: 9. CDR3 bases: TGCAGTGCTAGAGATCACGATAGGGGGCAAGAGCAGTACTTC. It is translated as CSARDHDRGQEQYF.

This clonotype was seen at least ten times. The chain uses TRBV25-1 and TRBJ2-7, with 8 bases that match TRBD1. V lost 4 bases to trimming and J lost 5 bases; unmatched junction nucleotides: 7. This CDR3 region has 14 residues. In germline, CDR1 is MGHDK, CDR2 SYGVNS. CDR3 amino acids: CASSGWDRSHEQYF. Written as DNA, the CDR3 is TGTGCCAGCAGTGGCTGGGACAGGAGCCACGAGCAGTACTTC.

The gene calls are TRBV6-2 or TRBV6-3 and TRBJ2-4, with a tentative D call TRBD1 (5 bases). Germline V gives CDR1 MNHEY, CDR2 SVGEGT. This CDR3 has 15 residues. V dropped 9 bases and J dropped 0 bases, with 15 bases sitting between them. CDR3 DNA: TGTGCCAGTGAGACAGCTAGACTAGCCAAAAACATTCAGTACTTC. It codes for CASETARLAKNIQYF.